This T cell receptor (beta chain) was profiled in a study of glioma-infiltrating T cells. Study observations and caveats: Tissue and blood shared very few CDR3 sequences.

Amplification of TCR alpha and beta CDR3 regions from RNA used iRepertoire nested multiplex PCR. For one-step reverse transcription and amplification, about 90-450 ng of tissue mRNA or PBMC total RNA was used. Each CDR3 protein is one row after TCRdb ran MiXCR on the multiplex PCR reads. Of tens of thousands of distinct CDR3 sequences listed, 35% to 45% are singletons. Per germline, CDR1 DFQATT and CDR2 SNEGSKA (reference sequence). The CDR3 has 14 amino acids. Trimming stripped 8 bases from V and 7 bases from J, with 22 bases between. About this clonotype: Its specificity is unknown.

This receptor was obtained from a human donor with low-grade glioma or glioblastoma, undergoing nonglioma brain surgery, or in good health (not recorded which). The chain combines TRBV20-1 with TRBJ2-3; weak D call: TRBD1 (5 bases). The sequenced sample consisted of glioma tissue, nonneoplastic brain tissue, or PBMCs (not recorded which). The CDR3 loop reads CSTLTDLIAYTQYF. The CDR3 bases are TGCAGTACCCTGACAGATCTCATAGCCTATACGCAGTATTTT.